This paragraph covers one TCR beta chain sequence. Its target is unknown. The data originate from a study of graft-versus-host responses after intestinal transplantation. Study in general: Recipients across the board were started on anti-thymocyte globulin induction, then kept on tacrolimus and steroids for around three years.

Trimming took 5 bases from V and 3 from J; bases not matched to a gene: 7. Looked up from germline, CDR1 is ENHRY and CDR2 is SYGVKD. The CDR3 contains 14 residues. TCRdb keeps only in-frame clones here, not all; method: immunoSEQ multiplex PCR. The sample lists approximately 80,000 clones, about 88% seen once, with around 0.35% in the top ten. This sequence originates from a human donor who received an intestinal transplant. The rearrangement links TRBV10-3 to TRBJ2-7, with TRBD1 matching over 7 bases. The material was unstimulated CD4+ T cells sorted from spleen or lymph node cells, obtained before intestinal transplant. The CDR3 DNA sequence: TGTGCCATCAGTAAGGCCTCAGGGGGCTACGAGCAGTACTTC. Translating gives CAISKASGGYEQYF.